Following are 32 T cell receptor beta chains from one sample sequenced in a study of OX40 agonist ivuxolimab in advanced cancers. Produced via immunoSEQ multiplex PCR; TCRdb's table is partial and in-frame only. The sample consists of about 66,000 clones, less than 90% of them appearing once. Specimen: CD4+ or CD8+ T cells sorted from blood, collected in a trial of the OX40 agonist ivuxolimab. The source of these receptors is an adult with an advanced solid tumor such as melanoma, head and neck, liver or kidney cancer.

In this sample, this clone turned up once. The chain links TRBV15 to TRBJ1-2; D possibly corresponds to TRBD1 (6 bases). V was pared by 3 bases and J by 0 bases, with 8 bases between. The V gene's germline CDR1 is LNHNV and CDR2 YYDKDF (reference sequence). The CDR3 is 14 residues long. The CDR3 bases are TGTGCCACCAGCAGTCACAGGGCTAACTATGGCTACACCTTC. Translating gives CATSSHRANYGYTF.

The chain combines TRBV10-3 with TRBJ1-2; TRBD1 might be the D (5 bases). CDR3 size: 15 residues. The V gene's germline CDR1 is ENHRY and CDR2 SYGVKD. Trimming removed 0 bases at V and 2 bases at J, with 10 bases between. CDR3 amino acids: CAISESEAGNYGYTF. CDR3 nucleotide sequence: TGTGCCATCAGTGAGTCTGAGGCAGGGAACTATGGCTACACCTTC.

The J gene is TRBJ1-4, the V gene TRBV6-1, with no clear D. Looked up from germline, CDR1 is MNHNS and CDR2 is SASEGT. The CDR3 length is 13 residues. V was clipped by 2 bases and J by 7 bases, with 8 bases between them. The CDR3 region has the DNA TGTGCCAGCAGTGAAAGTCGGGGTGAAAAACTGTTTTTT. Residues: CASSESRGEKLFF.

For this clone: The same CDR3 can be traced to other DNA sequences in this sample. The chain recombines TRBV5-1 with TRBJ1-5, with D uncertain. This CDR3 has 13 amino acids. The V end lost 0 bases, the J end lost 1 base, and 2 bases lay between the germline ends. From germline, CDR1 is SGHRS and CDR2 YFSETQ. CDR3 amino acids: CASSLGSNQPQHF. CDR3 sequence (DNA): TGCGCCAGCAGCTTGGGCAGCAATCAGCCCCAGCATTTT. Together with reference TRBV5-1 and TRBJ1-5, the CDR3 gives the full variable domain: KAGVTQTPRYLIKTRGQQVTLSCSPISGHRSVSWYQQTPGQGLQFLFEYFSETQRNKGNFPGRFSGRQFSNSRSEMNVSTLELGDSALYLCASSLGSNQPQHFGDGTRLSIL.

The chain has TRBV6-1 and TRBJ2-7; 8 nucleotides match TRBD2. This CDR3 is built from 15 residues. Trimming took 6 bases from V and 3 from J; bases not matched to a gene: 10. Germline V gives CDR1 MNHNS, CDR2 SASEGT. The DNA of the CDR3 is TGTGCCAGCAGCGCACGAGAAGCGGGGGACTACGAGCAGTACTTC. This translates into CASSAREAGDYEQYF.

This clone showed up just once. The chain joins TRBV7-2 to TRBJ2-3; D perhaps matches TRBD2 (6 bases). Germline values: CDR1 SGHTA, CDR2 FQGNSA. V was cut by 2 bases and J by 0 bases, with 9 bases left in between. There are 15 residues in the CDR3. This chain's CDR3 is CASSLTGESTDTQYF. Written as DNA, the CDR3 is TGTGCCAGCAGCTTAACGGGGGAGAGCACAGATACGCAGTATTTT.

This clone appeared many times. V is TRBV5-4 and J is TRBJ2-1; 7 nucleotides align to TRBD2. J lost 1 base, V lost 0 bases, and 4 bases had no gene match. Germline CDR1 reads SGHNT; CDR2 reads YYREEE (reference sequence). The CDR3 covers 16 residues. CDR3 sequence (DNA): TGTGCCAGCAGCTTGGGCGGGAGCGGGTCCTACAATGAGCAGTTCTTC. Translating it yields CASSLGGSGSYNEQFF.

This chain joins TRBV7-9 and TRBJ1-4; D perhaps matches TRBD1 (5 bases). The V and J ends lost 7 bases and 6 bases respectively, with 18 bases between them. Per the germline V gene, CDR1 is SEHNR and CDR2 is FQNEAQ (reference sequence). The CDR3 contains 15 residues. CDR3 loop: CASTSKGTEDEKLFF. The CDR3 region has the DNA TGTGCCAGCACCTCTAAGGGGACGGAAGATGAAAAACTGTTTTTT. The whole variable domain, filled in from reference TRBV7-9 and TRBJ1-4, reads DTGVSQNPRHKITKRGQNVTFRCDPISEHNRLYWYRQTLGQGPEFLTYFQNEAQLEKSRLLSDRFSAERPKGSFSTLEIQRTEQGDSAMYLCASTSKGTEDEKLFFGSGTQLSVL.

The chain combines TRBV19 with TRBJ2-1; TRBD2 aligns across 11 bases. Germline assignment: CDR1 LNHDA and CDR2 SQIVND (reference sequence). The CDR3 spans 15 residues. The V segment lost 1 base and the J segment 4 bases; nucleotides outside the gene matches: 0. This chain's CDR3 is CASSIASGGYNEQFF. CDR3 nucleotides: TGTGCCAGTAGTATAGCTAGCGGGGGGTACAATGAGCAGTTCTTC. The variable domain in full, completed from reference TRBV19 and TRBJ2-1, reads DGGITQSPKYLFRKEGQNVTLSCEQNLNHDAMYWYRQDPGQGLRLIYYSQIVNDFQKGDIAEGYSVSREKKESFPLTVTSAQKNPTAFYLCASSIASGGYNEQFFGPGTRLTVL.

This rearrangement joins TRBV5-3 to TRBJ2-3; D is unclear. TRBV5-3 is recorded as an ORF, its role being uncertain. V lost 0 bases and J lost 2, with 25 bases in between. The length of the CDR3 is 20 residues. The CDR3 sequence is CARSLEGKTADRENTDTQYF. Here the CDR3 DNA reads TGTGCCAGAAGCTTGGAAGGCAAGACGGCGGATCGCGAAAACACAGATACGCAGTATTTT.

The V gene is TRBV7-6, the J gene TRBJ2-5; 9 positions agree with TRBD1. Germline V gene sequence: CDR1 SGHVS, CDR2 FNYEAQ. The CDR3 spans 13 residues. J was trimmed by 5 bases and V by 4 bases; bases with no gene match: 2. CDR3 region: CASSSTGGETQYF. The CDR3 DNA reads TGTGCCAGCAGCTCCACAGGGGGCGAGACCCAGTACTTC.

The genes are TRBV12-5 and TRBJ1-5; no definite D call. Germline values: CDR1 LGHNT, CDR2 FRNRAP. CDR3 size: 12 residues. V lost 1 base and J lost 6, with 4 bases in between. CDR3 sequence reads: CASGLDSQPQHF. The CDR3, as DNA: TGTGCTAGTGGTTTGGATTCTCAGCCCCAGCATTTT.

This clone turned up a few times. V and J are TRBV2 and TRBJ1-2; D unclear. CDR1 SNHLY and CDR2 FYNNEI come from the germline V gene. The CDR3 loop spans 11 amino acids. With 6 bases removed from V and 6 bases from J, the gap between germline ends came to 8 bases. This CDR3 reads CASRTLNGYTF. The DNA of the CDR3 is TGTGCCAGCAGAACTCTCAATGGCTACACCTTC.

This chain connects TRBV7-2 to TRBJ2-1; 7 nucleotides match TRBD2. The CDR3 runs 18 residues. Germline assignment: CDR1 SGHTA and CDR2 FQGNSA. Trimming removed 5 bases from V and 4 bases from J; junction bases left unmatched: 17. In DNA, the CDR3 is TGTGCCAGCAGCCGTACTTCAATAGGGCTAGCGGAATACAATGAGCAGTTCTTC. This gives the protein CASSRTSIGLAEYNEQFF.

This chain connects TRBV7-2 to TRBJ2-5, with a possible D match to TRBD2 (6 bases). Germline V CDR1 and CDR2: SGHTA, FQGNSA. This CDR3 contains 15 residues. V was pared by 5 bases and J by 2 bases, with 15 bases between. The CDR3 nucleotides read TGTGCCAGCAGCCGTACCGGGACTTCGCAAGAGACCCAGTACTTC. Translated, it gives CASSRTGTSQETQYF.

This clone is categorized as medium-sized. The rearrangement links TRBV10-1 to TRBJ2-2, with TRBD2 matching over 13 bases. The ends lost 5 bases at V and 3 bases at J; junction bases unmatched: 3. The CDR3 totals 16 residues. Germline V gene sequence: CDR1 WNHNN, CDR2 SYGVQD (reference sequence). Written as DNA, the CDR3 is TGCGCCAGCAGTCTACTAGCGGGAGGGGACACCGGGGAGCTGTTTTTT. This gives the protein CASSLLAGGDTGELFF.

This chain joins TRBV7-8 and TRBJ2-1; D unresolved. The V gene's germline CDR1 is SGHVS and CDR2 FQNEAQ. The V and J ends lost 1 base and 4 bases respectively, with 11 bases between them. This CDR3 is 15 amino acids long. The CDR3 nucleotides read TGTGCCAGCAGCTTAGAAGTGGAAGTATACAATGAGCAGTTCTTC. It yields the protein CASSLEVEVYNEQFF.

This sequence joins TRBV28 and TRBJ1-4, with 10 bases identical to TRBD1. The CDR3 runs 15 residues. V lost 9 bases and J lost 8; bases outside the gene matches: 12. Per the germline V gene, CDR1 is MDHEN and CDR2 is SYDVKM. This chain's CDR3 is CASDPDGQGEEKLFF. For the CDR3, the DNA is TGTGCCAGTGATCCCGACGGACAGGGGGAAGAAAAACTGTTTTTT.

The V and J genes are TRBV7-6 and TRBJ1-3; D is ambiguous. The CDR3 loop spans 16 amino acids. Germline V gene data show CDR1 as SGHVS and CDR2 as FNYEAQ. V was shortened by 1 base and J by 4 bases, with 14 bases between the two germline ends. CDR3 nucleotide sequence: TGTGCCAGCAGCTTAGAGGGCCAGCGCTCCGGAAACACCATATATTTT. Translation gives CASSLEGQRSGNTIYF. Full variable domain (rest looked up from reference TRBV7-6 and TRBJ1-3): GAGVSQSPRYKVTKRGQDVALRCDPISGHVSLYWYRQALGQGPEFLTYFNYEAQQDKSGLPNDRFSAERPEGSISTLTIQRTEQRDSAMYRCASSLEGQRSGNTIYFGEGSWLTVV.

The CDR3 loop reads CASSSGLARFTDTQYF. The CDR3 DNA is TGTGCCAGCAGCTCGGGACTAGCCCGATTCACAGATACGCAGTATTTT. The chain has TRBV5-4 and TRBJ2-3; TRBD2 agrees at 9 bases. The CDR3 extends over 16 amino acids. From germline, CDR1 is SGHNT and CDR2 YYREEE (reference sequence). The V and J ends lost 3 bases and 2 bases, in that order; junction bases with no gene match: 7.

This clone was recorded once. The chain employs TRBV14 and TRBJ2-5; D not resolved. CDR1 and CDR2 from the germline V gene are SGHDN and FVKESK. The CDR3 loop spans 13 amino acids. V was trimmed by 1 base and J by 6 bases, leaving 9 bases between them. CDR3 DNA sequence: TGTGCCAGCAGCCAAGTTAGGGCCAAGACCCAGTACTTC. Its translation is CASSQVRAKTQYF.

The chain uses TRBV7-8 and TRBJ2-1; TRBD2 agrees at 11 bases. The CDR3 sequence is 14 residues long. Germline-derived CDR1 and CDR2 are SGHVS and FQNEAQ. V trimming: 3 bases; J trimming: 7 bases; junction bases outside the gene matches: 2. The CDR3 loop is CASSLGTSGNEQFF. In nucleotides, the CDR3 is TGTGCCAGCAGCTTGGGGACTAGCGGTAATGAGCAGTTCTTC.

The chain couples TRBV5-1 to TRBJ2-7; 9 bases agree with TRBD1. CDR3 length: 15 residues. The germline CDR1 and CDR2 sequences are SGHRS and YFSETQ. V shed 4 bases, J shed 3 bases, and the junction held 8 bases outside the gene matches. The CDR3 DNA reads TGCGCCAGCAGCCTGACAGGGGGGGCGGACTACGAGCAGTACTTC. Amino acids: CASSLTGGADYEQYF.

This chain links TRBV27 with TRBJ2-2; D ambiguous. The V end lost 3 bases, the J end lost 4 bases, and 3 bases lay between the germline ends. This CDR3 contains 12 residues. The germline CDR1 and CDR2 sequences are MNHEY and SMNVEV (reference sequence). This CDR3 reads CASSFLTGELFF. CDR3 nucleotides: TGTGCCAGCAGTTTCCTCACCGGGGAGCTGTTTTTT.

The chain uses TRBV6-5 and TRBJ2-2; 7 bases line up with TRBD2. Germline CDR1 MNHEY, CDR2 SVGAGI. CDR3 length: 16 amino acids. The V segment lost 4 bases and the J segment 4 bases; nucleotides outside the gene matches: 9. CDR3 sequence reads: CASSFIIGGSTGELFF. DNA for the CDR3: TGTGCCAGCAGTTTCATAATTGGCGGGAGCACCGGGGAGCTGTTTTTT.

A single count supports this clone. The chain carries TRBV5-1 and TRBJ1-2, with D perhaps matching TRBD1 (5 bases). CDR1 and CDR2 (germline): SGHRS, YFSETQ. The CDR3 spans 14 residues. Trimming left V 0 bases short and J 1 base short, with 7 bases between. The CDR3 DNA reads as TGCGCCAGCAGCTTGGGGGACGTTAACTATGGCTACACCTTC. Residues: CASSLGDVNYGYTF. Complete variable domain (other parts from reference TRBV5-1 and TRBJ1-2): KAGVTQTPRYLIKTRGQQVTLSCSPISGHRSVSWYQQTPGQGLQFLFEYFSETQRNKGNFPGRFSGRQFSNSRSEMNVSTLELGDSALYLCASSLGDVNYGYTFGSGTRLTVV.

This chain connects TRBV9 to TRBJ1-5; no clear D gene. The CDR3 spans 15 residues. The V end lost 0 bases, the J end lost 0 bases, and 7 bases lay between the germline ends. Germline loops: CDR1 SGDLS, CDR2 YYNGEE. CDR3 bases: TGTGCCAGCAGCGTAGGTATTGATAGCAATCAGCCCCAGCATTTT. Its protein is CASSVGIDSNQPQHF.

V gene TRBV5-1 combines with J gene TRBJ2-1; TRBD2 matches at 11 bases. Losses at the gene ends were 1 base for V and 5 bases for J; bases not matched to a gene: 2. The germline CDR1 and CDR2 sequences are SGHRS and YFSETQ. This CDR3 has 15 residues. CDR3 loop: CASSLRLAGNNEQFF. CDR3 bases: TGCGCCAGCAGCTTGAGACTAGCGGGAAACAATGAGCAGTTCTTC. The whole variable domain, filled in from reference TRBV5-1 and TRBJ2-1, reads KAGVTQTPRYLIKTRGQQVTLSCSPISGHRSVSWYQQTPGQGLQFLFEYFSETQRNKGNFPGRFSGRQFSNSRSEMNVSTLELGDSALYLCASSLRLAGNNEQFFGPGTRLTVL.

Here the CDR3 DNA reads TGCGCCAGCAGTCAACACGATGGGGCAGATACGCAGTATTTT. It encodes CASSQHDGADTQYF. The J gene is TRBJ2-3, the V gene TRBV23-1; no reliable D call. TRBV23-1 belongs to the ORF category, with a function that is uncertain. V shed 2 bases and J shed 4 bases, with 10 bases lying between them. This CDR3 has 14 amino acids.

The V and J genes are TRBV7-2 and TRBJ1-3; D is ambiguous. V lost 1 base and J 7 bases, leaving 5 bases between the germline ends. The CDR3 extends over 12 amino acids. The germline gives CDR1 SGHTA, CDR2 FQGNSA. CDR3 loop: CASSLGGNTIYF. The DNA of the CDR3 is TGTGCCAGCAGCTTAGGTGGTAACACCATATATTTT.

V is TRBV19 and J is TRBJ2-3, with 7 bases aligning to TRBD1. The ends lost 2 bases at V and 1 base at J; junction bases unmatched: 3. There are 15 residues in the CDR3. Germline assignment: CDR1 LNHDA and CDR2 SQIVND (reference sequence). The CDR3 nucleotides are TGTGCCAGTAGTATAATGACAGGGCGCACAGATACGCAGTATTTT. Translation gives CASSIMTGRTDTQYF.

The rearrangement joins TRBV5-8 to TRBJ2-7, with 12 positions matching TRBD2. Germline V gene sequence: CDR1 SGHTS, CDR2 YDEGEE. The CDR3 length is 17 residues. V was pared by 0 bases and J by 4 bases, with 8 bases of the junction left unmatched. The CDR3 spells CASSLELAGGFSYEQYF. The DNA of the CDR3 is TGTGCCAGCAGCTTGGAACTAGCGGGAGGTTTTTCTTACGAGCAGTACTTC.